This TCR beta chain was obtained from a study of preoperative IRX-2 immunotherapy in early breast cancer. As for treatment: preoperative locoregional IRX-2 cytokine immunotherapy. Samples came from a phase Ib trial of preoperative locoregional IRX-2 cytokine immunotherapy. This CDR3 has 13 amino acids. Germline CDR1 and CDR2: SNHLY and FYNNEI. V was clipped by 4 bases and J by 0 bases, with 6 bases between them. This clone has a handful of counts. Libraries were prepared by immunoSEQ multiplex PCR; TCRdb keeps only in-frame clonotypes and omits some of them. The table includes roughly 23,000 clones, around 91% detected once.

The gene calls are TRBV2 and TRBJ1-2; D uncertain. This TCR came from a human donor with breast cancer. Sequencing was performed on tumor tissue, taken after IRX-2 immunotherapy. This CDR3 is CASSGSANYGYTF. CDR3 nucleotides: TGTGCCAGCAGTGGAAGTGCTAACTATGGCTACACCTTC.